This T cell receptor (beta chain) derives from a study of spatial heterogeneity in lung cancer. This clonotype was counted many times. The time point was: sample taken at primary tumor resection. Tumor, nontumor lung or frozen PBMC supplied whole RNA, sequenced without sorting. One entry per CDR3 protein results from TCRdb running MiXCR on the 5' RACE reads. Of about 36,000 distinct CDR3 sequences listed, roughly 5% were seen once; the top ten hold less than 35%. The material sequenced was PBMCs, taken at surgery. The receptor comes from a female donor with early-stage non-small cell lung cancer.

The CDR3 sequence is CSVVGVPGGGTQYF. CDR3 nucleotide sequence: TGCAGCGTTGTGGGAGTACCCGGCGGGGGGACTCAGTACTTC. The chain combines TRBV29-1 with TRBJ2-5; TRBD2 matches 8 bases. After removal of 4 bases from V and 11 bases from J, the junction contained 15 bases not matched to a gene. This CDR3 contains 14 residues. Germline V gene sequence: CDR1 SQVTM, CDR2 ANQGSEA.